These T cell receptor beta chains were read from a single sample in a study of blood T cell repertoires in COVID-19. Libraries were prepared by immunoSEQ multiplex PCR; TCRdb keeps only in-frame clonotypes and omits some of them. The data show 270,000 or so clones, with under 90% seen just once and about 3.4% held by the top ten. What was sequenced was peripheral blood. Receptors originate from a woman between 18 and 30 years old with acute or convalescent COVID-19. CDR3s include the opening cysteine and the closing phenylalanine or tryptophan. Each record gives: J gene, D gene, clone size, V gene, CDR3 protein, CDR3 DNA. D genes are given only for firm matches. Size is stated for part of the rows, as once, few or many counts, or as a class when the clone is expanded.

j_call: TRBJ1-3; d_call: .; clone_size: .; v_call: TRBV6-2/TRBV6-3; cdr3_aa: CASSYGRLGNTIYF; cdr3_nt: TGTGCCAGCAGTTATGGGAGGCTCGGAAACACCATATATTTT
j_call: TRBJ2-7; d_call: .; clone_size: .; v_call: TRBV11-2; cdr3_aa: CASSSPDRPSYEQYF; cdr3_nt: TGTGCCAGCAGCTCGCCCGACAGGCCCTCCTACGAGCAGTACTTC
j_call: TRBJ2-7; d_call: .; clone_size: .; v_call: TRBV6-6; cdr3_aa: CASSRVPGAAGTYEQYF; cdr3_nt: TGTGCCAGCAGTCGGGTGCCCGGGGCGGCGGGAACCTACGAGCAGTACTTC
j_call: TRBJ2-7; d_call: TRBD2; clone_size: .; v_call: TRBV7-2; cdr3_aa: CASSFSLAGTYEQYF; cdr3_nt: TGTGCCAGCAGCTTTTCCCTAGCGGGGACCTACGAGCAGTACTTC
j_call: TRBJ1-5; d_call: TRBD1; clone_size: .; v_call: TRBV28; cdr3_aa: CASSSGQGFQPQHF; cdr3_nt: TGTGCCAGCAGTTCGGGACAGGGATTCCAGCCCCAGCATTTT
j_call: TRBJ1-6; d_call: TRBD1; clone_size: .; v_call: TRBV28; cdr3_aa: CASRYDRGLSPLHF; cdr3_nt: TGTGCCAGCAGATACGACAGGGGGCTATCACCCCTCCACTTT
j_call: TRBJ2-2; d_call: .; clone_size: .; v_call: TRBV4-3; cdr3_aa: CASSQGRFVLENTGELFF; cdr3_nt: TGCGCCAGCAGCCAAGGGAGATTCGTTCTCGAGAACACCGGGGAGCTGTTTTTT
j_call: TRBJ1-6; d_call: TRBD1; clone_size: .; v_call: TRBV30; cdr3_aa: CAWSVLTGQDNSPLHF; cdr3_nt: TGTGCCTGGAGTGTTCTTACGGGACAGGATAATTCACCCCTCCACTTT
j_call: TRBJ2-7; d_call: .; clone_size: once; v_call: TRBV7-9; cdr3_aa: CASSPDKTYEQYF; cdr3_nt: TGTGCCAGCAGCCCAGACAAGACCTACGAGCAGTACTTC
j_call: TRBJ1-5; d_call: TRBD1; clone_size: .; v_call: TRBV10-2; cdr3_aa: CASGTGWYQPQHF; cdr3_nt: TGCGCCAGCGGGACAGGGTGGTATCAGCCCCAGCATTTT
j_call: TRBJ2-2; d_call: TRBD1; clone_size: .; v_call: TRBV2; cdr3_aa: CASKDWDRTMTGELFF; cdr3_nt: TGTGCCAGCAAAGATTGGGACAGAACCATGACCGGGGAGCTGTTTTTT
j_call: TRBJ2-1; d_call: .; clone_size: .; v_call: TRBV4-3; cdr3_aa: CASSQGFTNEQFF; cdr3_nt: TGCGCCAGCAGCCAAGGCTTTACTAATGAGCAGTTCTTC
j_call: TRBJ2-4; d_call: .; clone_size: .; v_call: TRBV18; cdr3_aa: CASSAGNIQYF; cdr3_nt: TGTGCCAGCTCAGCCGGAAACATTCAGTACTTC
j_call: TRBJ2-3; d_call: .; clone_size: .; v_call: TRBV20-1; cdr3_aa: CSASARLERITDTQYF; cdr3_nt: TGCAGTGCTAGTGCCCGCTTGGAGCGGATCACAGATACGCAGTATTTT
j_call: TRBJ2-7; d_call: .; clone_size: once; v_call: TRBV7-3; cdr3_aa: CASSLKAGYYEQYF; cdr3_nt: TGTGCCAGCAGCTTAAAGGCAGGGTACTACGAGCAGTACTTC
j_call: TRBJ1-1; d_call: .; clone_size: .; v_call: TRBV19; cdr3_aa: CASSIDIQTLNTEAFF; cdr3_nt: TGTGCCAGTAGTATAGATATCCAGACTCTGAACACTGAAGCTTTCTTT
j_call: TRBJ2-1; d_call: TRBD1; clone_size: .; v_call: TRBV6-2/TRBV6-3; cdr3_aa: CASSYPQGANLYEQFF; cdr3_nt: TGTGCCAGCAGTTACCCACAGGGGGCGAATCTCTATGAGCAGTTCTTC
j_call: TRBJ1-5; d_call: .; clone_size: .; v_call: TRBV6-2/TRBV6-3; cdr3_aa: CASSYSSLNQPQHF; cdr3_nt: TGTGCCAGCAGTTACTCGAGTCTGAATCAGCCCCAGCATTTT
j_call: TRBJ1-1; d_call: TRBD1; clone_size: .; v_call: TRBV20-1; cdr3_aa: CSARQGGASPF; cdr3_nt: TGCAGTGCTAGGCAGGGGGGAGCCTCCCCCTTT
j_call: TRBJ1-2; d_call: .; clone_size: .; v_call: TRBV4-1; cdr3_aa: CASSQEIAGANYGYTF; cdr3_nt: TGCGCCAGCAGCCAAGAGATTGCAGGGGCGAACTATGGCTACACCTTC
j_call: TRBJ2-3; d_call: .; clone_size: .; v_call: TRBV14; cdr3_aa: CASSQVSLDTQYF; cdr3_nt: TGTGCCAGCAGCCAAGTGTCGTTGGATACGCAGTATTTT
j_call: TRBJ1-6; d_call: .; clone_size: .; v_call: TRBV19; cdr3_aa: CASSKSGTGFLSPLHF; cdr3_nt: TGTGCCAGTAGCAAAAGCGGGACCGGCTTCCTTTCACCCCTCCACTTT
j_call: TRBJ2-1; d_call: .; clone_size: .; v_call: TRBV2; cdr3_aa: CASSDASISEQFF; cdr3_nt: TGTGCCAGCAGCGACGCTAGCATAAGTGAGCAGTTCTTC
j_call: TRBJ1-1; d_call: .; clone_size: .; v_call: TRBV28; cdr3_aa: CASTGRYTEAFF; cdr3_nt: TGTGCCAGCACGGGAAGGTACACTGAAGCTTTCTTT
j_call: TRBJ2-1; d_call: TRBD2; clone_size: .; v_call: TRBV7-3; cdr3_aa: CASSLSMTSGYNEQFF; cdr3_nt: TGTGCCAGCAGCTTAAGTATGACTAGCGGATACAATGAGCAGTTCTTC
j_call: TRBJ2-7; d_call: .; clone_size: .; v_call: TRBV6-2/TRBV6-3; cdr3_aa: CASSYFWAEQYF; cdr3_nt: TGTGCCAGCAGTTATTTTTGGGCCGAGCAGTACTTC
j_call: TRBJ1-1; d_call: .; clone_size: once; v_call: TRBV23-1; cdr3_aa: CASSQSSTVEAFF; cdr3_nt: TGCGCCAGCAGTCAATCCTCGACAGTTGAAGCTTTCTTT
j_call: TRBJ2-3; d_call: TRBD1; clone_size: .; v_call: TRBV9; cdr3_aa: CASSRGQGGTDTQYF; cdr3_nt: TGTGCCAGCAGCCGGGGACAGGGGGGCACAGATACGCAGTATTTT
j_call: TRBJ2-2; d_call: .; clone_size: .; v_call: TRBV18; cdr3_aa: CASSSSHRGELFF; cdr3_nt: TGTGCCAGCTCATCTAGCCATCGAGGGGAGCTGTTTTTT
j_call: TRBJ2-2; d_call: TRBD1; clone_size: .; v_call: TRBV6-5; cdr3_aa: CASRNSYRGLGELFF; cdr3_nt: TGTGCCAGCAGAAATAGTTACAGGGGGCTCGGGGAGCTGTTTTTT
j_call: TRBJ1-1; d_call: .; clone_size: .; v_call: TRBV3-1/TRBV3-2; cdr3_aa: CASSPGNSWGEAFF; cdr3_nt: TGTGCCAGCAGCCCAGGGAATAGTTGGGGTGAAGCTTTCTTT
j_call: TRBJ2-3; d_call: TRBD1; clone_size: .; v_call: TRBV5-4; cdr3_aa: CASSLVGTGVTDTQYF; cdr3_nt: TGTGCCAGCAGCTTGGTTGGGACAGGGGTAACAGATACGCAGTATTTT
j_call: TRBJ2-3; d_call: TRBD2; clone_size: few; v_call: TRBV10-1; cdr3_aa: CASSDSVAGADTQYF; cdr3_nt: TGCGCCAGCAGTGACTCTGTAGCGGGGGCAGATACGCAGTATTTT
j_call: TRBJ1-1; d_call: .; clone_size: few; v_call: TRBV14; cdr3_aa: CASSQEDPSTPFF; cdr3_nt: TGTGCCAGCAGCCAAGAGGACCCTAGCACTCCTTTCTTT
j_call: TRBJ1-5; d_call: TRBD1; clone_size: .; v_call: TRBV7-9; cdr3_aa: CASSLGLTGGGNQPQHF; cdr3_nt: TGTGCCAGCAGCTTGGGGCTGACAGGGGGCGGCAATCAGCCCCAGCATTTT
j_call: TRBJ2-1; d_call: TRBD2; clone_size: few; v_call: TRBV19; cdr3_aa: CASAKPGLAGYNEQFF; cdr3_nt: TGTGCCAGTGCGAAACCGGGACTAGCGGGATACAATGAGCAGTTCTTC
j_call: TRBJ1-3; d_call: .; clone_size: .; v_call: TRBV7-8; cdr3_aa: CASSLARPRSGNTIYF; cdr3_nt: TGTGCCAGCAGCTTAGCCAGGCCACGCTCTGGAAACACCATATATTTT
j_call: TRBJ1-5; d_call: .; clone_size: .; v_call: TRBV5-6; cdr3_aa: CASSHSTGFSNQPQHF; cdr3_nt: TGTGCCAGCAGCCATTCGACGGGATTTAGCAATCAGCCCCAGCATTTT
j_call: TRBJ2-1; d_call: .; clone_size: .; v_call: TRBV5-1; cdr3_aa: CASSNGRQTLSSYNEQFF; cdr3_nt: TGCGCCAGCAGCAATGGGCGACAGACGCTTAGCTCCTACAATGAGCAGTTCTTC
j_call: TRBJ2-1; d_call: TRBD2; clone_size: .; v_call: TRBV10-3; cdr3_aa: CAIGRGAALAGGPVGEQFF; cdr3_nt: TGTGCCATCGGGCGGGGGGCGGCCCTAGCGGGAGGGCCGGTAGGAGAGCAGTTCTTC
j_call: TRBJ2-5; d_call: TRBD2; clone_size: .; v_call: TRBV7-6; cdr3_aa: CASSFGLAGAQETQYF; cdr3_nt: TGTGCCAGCAGCTTTGGACTAGCGGGGGCCCAAGAGACCCAGTACTTC
j_call: TRBJ2-7; d_call: TRBD2; clone_size: once; v_call: TRBV6-5; cdr3_aa: CASKWTSGPSYEQYF; cdr3_nt: TGTGCCAGCAAATGGACTAGCGGGCCATCTTACGAGCAGTACTTC
j_call: TRBJ2-3; d_call: .; clone_size: .; v_call: TRBV6-1; cdr3_aa: CASSDGTYVGDTQYF; cdr3_nt: TGTGCCAGCAGTGACGGGACTTACGTTGGAGATACGCAGTATTTT
j_call: TRBJ2-3; d_call: TRBD2; clone_size: .; v_call: TRBV19; cdr3_aa: CASSPGLAGSDTQYF; cdr3_nt: TGTGCCAGTAGTCCGGGACTAGCGGGATCAGATACGCAGTATTTT
j_call: TRBJ1-4; d_call: .; clone_size: .; v_call: TRBV3-1/TRBV3-2; cdr3_aa: CASSQGPSGGKLFF; cdr3_nt: TGTGCCAGCAGCCAAGGTCCCTCCGGGGGAAAACTGTTTTTT
j_call: TRBJ2-1; d_call: TRBD2; clone_size: .; v_call: TRBV6-5; cdr3_aa: CASSLREGRHEQFF; cdr3_nt: TGTGCCAGCAGTTTGAGGGAGGGCCGTCATGAGCAGTTCTTC
j_call: TRBJ1-1; d_call: .; clone_size: few; v_call: TRBV27; cdr3_aa: CASIPRWAGATEAFF; cdr3_nt: TGTGCCAGCATCCCTCGCTGGGCAGGCGCAACTGAAGCTTTCTTT
j_call: TRBJ2-5; d_call: .; clone_size: .; v_call: TRBV12-5; cdr3_aa: CASGEQGGETQYF; cdr3_nt: TGTGCTAGTGGGGAACAGGGAGGGGAGACCCAGTACTTC
j_call: TRBJ2-7; d_call: .; clone_size: few; v_call: TRBV7-6; cdr3_aa: CASSLGAGISYEQYF; cdr3_nt: TGTGCCAGCAGCTTAGGGGCGGGGATATCCTACGAGCAGTACTTC
j_call: TRBJ2-4; d_call: .; clone_size: .; v_call: TRBV6-5; cdr3_aa: CASSYSSLAGKNIQYF; cdr3_nt: TGTGCCAGCAGTTACTCGAGTCTGGCGGGGAAAAACATTCAGTACTTC